Listed here is a single T cell receptor (beta chain). Its matching antigen is unknown. This table comes from immunoSEQ multiplex PCR, and its TCRdb copy is limited to in-frame clones, with some not included. In the table there are over 200,000 clones, about 91% of which are singletons. V was pared by 2 bases and J by 3 bases, with 8 bases between. In germline, CDR1 is MGHRA, CDR2 YSYEKL. The CDR3 is made up of 13 amino acids. The data were obtained in a study of cytomegalovirus exposure and HLA in healthy donors. Study findings and constraints: In vitro testing confirmed a few CMV-associated chains as specific for CMV antigens.

The donors were part of the validation cohort of fewer than 150 subjects. That cohort was separate from the first cohort, which comprised several hundred subjects. V usage is TRBV4-1 and J usage is TRBJ2-7, with D possibly matching TRBD1 (6 bases). Sequencing input: PBMCs. This receptor was taken from a woman under 30 in good health and CMV-seronegative. CDR3 amino acids: CASSQKQGYEQYF. The CDR3, as DNA: TGCGCCAGCAGCCAAAAACAGGGCTACGAGCAGTACTTC.